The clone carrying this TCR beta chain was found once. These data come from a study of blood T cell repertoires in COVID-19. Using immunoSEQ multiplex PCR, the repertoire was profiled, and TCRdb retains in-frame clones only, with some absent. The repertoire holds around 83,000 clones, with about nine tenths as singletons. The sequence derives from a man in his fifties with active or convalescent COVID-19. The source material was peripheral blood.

CDR3: CASSPDTHYQDEQYF. In nucleotides, the CDR3 is TGTGCCAGCAGCCCGGACACCCATTACCAGGACGAGCAGTACTTC. V gene TRBV7-2 combines with J gene TRBJ2-7; the D gene is possibly TRBD1 (5 bases). V was shortened by 5 bases and J by 5 bases, with 19 bases between the two germline ends. There are 15 residues in the CDR3. Germline-derived CDR1 and CDR2 are SGHTA and FQGNSA.